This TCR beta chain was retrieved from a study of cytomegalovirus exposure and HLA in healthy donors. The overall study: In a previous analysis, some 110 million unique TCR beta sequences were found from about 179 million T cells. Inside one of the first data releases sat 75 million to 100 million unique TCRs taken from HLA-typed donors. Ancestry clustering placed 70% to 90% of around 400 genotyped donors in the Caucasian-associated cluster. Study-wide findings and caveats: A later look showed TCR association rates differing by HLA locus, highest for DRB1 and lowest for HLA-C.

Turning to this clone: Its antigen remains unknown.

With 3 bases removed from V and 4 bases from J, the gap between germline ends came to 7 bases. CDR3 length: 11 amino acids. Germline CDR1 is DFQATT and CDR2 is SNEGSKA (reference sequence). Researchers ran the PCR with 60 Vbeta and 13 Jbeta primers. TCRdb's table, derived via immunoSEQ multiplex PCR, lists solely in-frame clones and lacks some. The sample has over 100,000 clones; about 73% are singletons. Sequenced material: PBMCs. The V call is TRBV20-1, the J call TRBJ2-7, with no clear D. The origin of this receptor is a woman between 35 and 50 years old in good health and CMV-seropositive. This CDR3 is CSASTLYEQYF. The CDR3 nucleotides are TGCAGTGCTAGTACTCTATACGAGCAGTACTTC.